The 18 T cell receptor beta chains presented below share a single source sample, sequenced in a study of memory CD4+ T cells and cytomegalovirus serostatus (dated by TCRdb to about 2019). Libraries were prepared through the immunoSEQ multiplex PCR assay. This immuneACCESS table, as held by TCRdb, lists in-frame sequences with V and J called but not all clones. Of the missing ones, under half trace to an unresolved V gene in checked studies; the others have no known cause. A total of approximately 51,000 clones appear in this sample, around 76% of them only once. Of the sample, roughly 1.2% falls within the top ten clones. Single viable CD3+CD4+CD8-CD45RO+ cells were sorted as memory CD4+ T cells on a FACSAria II. The sequencing sample was made of memory CD4+ T cells from blood. These receptor sequences come from an adult in good health and CMV-seropositive.

The sample holds many counts of this clone. The V gene is TRBV19, the J gene TRBJ2-6; D might be TRBD1 (5 bases). This CDR3 contains 18 residues. The V and J ends lost 6 bases and 2 bases respectively, with 20 bases between them. Per germline, CDR1 LNHDA and CDR2 SQIVND (reference sequence). Written as DNA, the CDR3 is TGTGCCAGTAGGCTAAGGACATCCCAAGGCGCTGGGGCCAACGTCCTGACTTTC. Protein product: CASRLRTSQGAGANVLTF.

DNA of the CDR3: TGTGCCAGCAGTTATCCGGGACACCCAGACTACGAGCAGTACTTC. It specifies CASSYPGHPDYEQYF. J is TRBJ2-7 and V is TRBV6-9, with D possibly being TRBD1 (6 bases). Germline CDR1 MNHGY, CDR2 SVAAGI. The V end lost 2 bases, the J end lost 3 bases, and 14 bases lay between the germline ends. The CDR3 extends over 15 amino acids.

J is TRBJ2-5 and V is TRBV7-2; tentative D call: TRBD1 (7 bases). The CDR3 totals 14 residues. Germline V gene lookup returns CDR1 SGHTA and CDR2 FQGNSA. The V end lost 5 bases, the J end lost 2 bases, and 12 bases lay between the germline ends. The DNA for the CDR3 is TGTGCCAGCAGCAGTCAGGGGGGACAAGAGACCCAGTACTTC. Translated, it gives CASSSQGGQETQYF.

This sequence joins TRBV5-1 and TRBJ2-3; D possibly corresponds to TRBD1 (5 bases). The CDR3 is made up of 13 amino acids. Trimming took 3 bases from V and 5 from J, leaving 10 bases between them. The germline gives CDR1 SGHRS, CDR2 YFSETQ. The CDR3 coding sequence is TGCGCCAGCAGCTGGGGCCCAGAAGATACGCAGTATTTT. It is translated as CASSWGPEDTQYF.

This clone was counted once. Other DNA sequences of this sample code for an identical CDR3. The V call is TRBV2, the J call TRBJ2-7, with a possible D match to TRBD1 (6 bases). Trimming pared 6 bases from V and 3 bases from J, leaving 12 bases between. The CDR3 sequence is 13 residues long. Germline V gene lookup returns CDR1 SNHLY and CDR2 FYNNEI. The CDR3 DNA follows: TGTGCCAGCAGGGAGGACAGAAGCTACGAGCAGTACTTC. It specifies CASREDRSYEQYF. The full variable domain, completed using reference TRBV2 and TRBJ2-7, is EPEVTQTPSHQVTQMGQEVILRCVPISNHLYFYWYRQILGQKVEFLVSFYNNEISEKSEIFDDQFSVERPDGSNFTLKIRSTKLEDSAMYFCASREDRSYEQYFGPGTRLTVT.

The rearrangement joins TRBV9 to TRBJ2-2; possible D gene TRBD1, 6 bases. V was pared by 0 bases and J by 1 base, with 7 bases between. The CDR3 contains 15 residues. Germline loops: CDR1 SGDLS, CDR2 YYNGEE. The CDR3 DNA sequence: TGTGCCAGCAGCGTAGGAGGGGGGAACACCGGGGAGCTGTTTTTT. Residues: CASSVGGGNTGELFF.

This clone came up once. The chain combines TRBV11-2 with TRBJ2-1; 10 nucleotides line up with TRBD2. This CDR3 region has 15 residues. CDR1 and CDR2 (germline): SGHAT, FQNNGV. After removal of 1 base from V and 7 bases from J, the junction contained 4 bases not matched to a gene. The CDR3 loop reads CASSLGSGGKNEQFF. The CDR3 nucleotides are TGTGCCAGCAGCTTAGGTAGCGGGGGGAAAAATGAGCAGTTCTTC. The full variable domain, its missing parts supplied by reference TRBV11-2 and TRBJ2-1, is EAGVAQSPRYKIIEKRQSVAFWCNPISGHATLYWYQQILGQGPKLLIQFQNNGVVDDSQLPKDRFSAERLKGVDSTLKIQPAKLEDSAVYLCASSLGSGGKNEQFFGPGTRLTVL.

This clone was picked up one time. V gene TRBV5-6 combines with J gene TRBJ1-4; no definite D call. The CDR3 spans 15 residues. CDR1 is SGHDT, CDR2 YYEEEE, per germline. The V and J ends lost 0 bases and 6 bases respectively, with 12 bases between them. Here the CDR3 reads CASSLAGLGDEKLFF. The DNA of the CDR3 is TGTGCCAGCAGCTTGGCAGGACTGGGAGATGAAAAACTGTTTTTT.

This chain connects TRBV2 to TRBJ2-5, with 8 bases matching TRBD2. CDR1 SNHLY and CDR2 FYNNEI come from the germline V gene. J lost 5 bases, V lost 5 bases, and 7 bases had no gene match. This CDR3 comprises 14 residues. CDR3 protein: CASSTGLARETQYF. CDR3 coding DNA: TGTGCCAGCAGTACCGGACTAGCTAGGGAGACCCAGTACTTC.

The count of this clone is one. CDR3 amino acids: CASSQGLAGGTQYF. In DNA, the CDR3 is TGTGCCAGCAGCCAAGGACTAGCGGGGGGTACGCAGTATTTT. The J gene is TRBJ2-3, the V gene TRBV9; 14 bases agree with TRBD2. Germline CDR1 SGDLS, CDR2 YYNGEE. This CDR3 spans 14 amino acids. V was pared by 4 bases and J by 8 bases, with 3 bases of the junction left unmatched.

This rearrangement joins TRBV5-4 to TRBJ1-2; 7 bases are a match to TRBD1. Germline V gene sequence: CDR1 SGHNT, CDR2 YYREEE (reference sequence). Unmatched junction bases numbered 8, after V lost 4 bases and J lost 5 bases. This CDR3 is built from 14 residues. The CDR3 nucleotides are TGTGCCAGCAGCCAGGGACAGCTTAAGTATGGCTACACCTTC. This sequence encodes CASSQGQLKYGYTF.

A few counts support this clone. The chain recombines TRBV9 with TRBJ1-1; TRBD1 is a possible D gene (5 bases). Germline V gene lookup returns CDR1 SGDLS and CDR2 YYNGEE. V was pared by 2 bases and J by 1 base, with 12 bases between. This CDR3 is 15 amino acids long. DNA for the CDR3: TGTGCCAGCAGCGTCTTGCCAGGGACGAACACTGAAGCTTTCTTT. Its translation: CASSVLPGTNTEAFF.

The chain is built from TRBV5-4 and TRBJ2-5; the match to TRBD2 covers 13 bases. Germline-derived CDR1 and CDR2 are SGHNT and YYREEE (reference sequence). The CDR3 spans 17 residues. Trimming cost V 4 bases and J 0 bases; bases outside gene matches: 6. CDR3 loop: CASSPGTSGAYQETQYF. CDR3 coding DNA: TGTGCCAGCAGCCCGGGGACTAGCGGGGCGTACCAAGAGACCCAGTACTTC.

V is TRBV4-2 and J is TRBJ1-4; D gene unclear. Trimming shortened V by 7 bases and J by 0 bases, and 9 bases separated the two germline ends. Per the germline V gene, CDR1 is LGHNA and CDR2 is YNFKEQ. This CDR3 is built from 14 residues. The CDR3 region has the DNA TGTGCCAGCAAACCGGACCCAACTAATGAAAAACTGTTTTTT. Its protein product is CASKPDPTNEKLFF.

The chain recombines TRBV25-1 with TRBJ2-3, with D possibly TRBD2 on 6 matching bases. This CDR3 has 15 amino acids. Germline CDR1 MGHDK, CDR2 SYGVNS. V was shortened by 4 bases and J by 5 bases, with 16 bases between the two germline ends. The CDR3 region has the DNA TGTGCCAGCAGTGTTACGCGGGATCTCGGAGATACGCAGTATTTT. Translated: CASSVTRDLGDTQYF.

J is TRBJ2-5 and V is TRBV5-1; TRBD2 might be the D (7 bases). CDR3 length: 16 amino acids. Germline V lookup: CDR1 SGHRS, CDR2 YFSETQ. The V end lost 0 bases, the J end lost 1 base, and 13 bases lay between the germline ends. The CDR3 DNA reads as TGCGCCAGCAGCTTGGACGGCGGGGGCCTCCAAGAGACCCAGTACTTC. It encodes CASSLDGGGLQETQYF.

The chain is built from TRBV19 and TRBJ1-2; D not certain. Trimming pared 3 bases from V and 2 bases from J, leaving 7 bases between. The length of the CDR3 is 13 residues. CDR1 LNHDA and CDR2 SQIVND come from the germline V gene (reference sequence). The CDR3 spells CASSIPGNYGYTF. The DNA of the CDR3 is TGTGCCAGTAGTATTCCGGGCAACTATGGCTACACCTTC.

V usage is TRBV19 and J usage is TRBJ2-1, with D hard to call. Germline V gives CDR1 LNHDA, CDR2 SQIVND (reference sequence). The CDR3 is 11 amino acids. The V end lost 4 bases, the J end lost 7 bases, and 5 bases lay between the germline ends. The CDR3 DNA reads as TGTGCCAGTAGTAGGTGGAATGAGCAGTTCTTC. Translation gives CASSRWNEQFF.